Presented here are 22 T cell receptor beta chains from one specimen sequenced in a study of cytomegalovirus exposure and HLA in healthy donors. Vbeta (60) and Jbeta (13) primers were used in the PCR. Here immunoSEQ multiplex PCR was the method, and the copy in TCRdb shows in-frame clones only, minus some. The repertoire includes approximately 75,000 clones, 74% of them detected once, and 8.5% to 14% sits in the top ten. The specimen sequenced was PBMCs. Receptor source: a woman aged 55-69 years in good health and CMV-seropositive.

This clone has just a few counts. This chain links TRBV7-8 with TRBJ1-1; D unresolved. Per the germline V gene, CDR1 is SGHVS and CDR2 is FQNEAQ. V was shortened by 0 bases and J by 4 bases, with 6 bases between the two germline ends. The CDR3 extends over 13 amino acids. CDR3 nucleotide sequence: TGTGCCAGCAGCTTAGCCGAGGGCACTGAAGCTTTCTTT. It codes for CASSLAEGTEAFF.

In the case of this clone: One end of the junction does not line up with germline, which may come from a read error. CDR3 sequence (DNA): TGTGCCTGGAGTGTAGTGGGTCGAGGCTGCACCTTC. Protein product: CAWSVVGRGCTF. The genes are TRBV30 and TRBJ1-2; D unresolved. Looked up from germline, CDR1 is GTSNPN and CDR2 is SVGIG (reference sequence). This CDR3 has 12 residues.

The rearrangement links TRBV29-1 to TRBJ2-1; TRBD2 might be the D (5 bases). V was pared by 7 bases and J by 8 bases, with 18 bases between. Germline lookup yields CDR1 SQVTM and CDR2 ANQGSEA. The CDR3 runs to 13 residues. DNA for the CDR3: TGCAGCGCCAGCCCGGGAAATAGCTATGAGCAGTTCTTC. As protein: CSASPGNSYEQFF.

This rearrangement joins TRBV2 to TRBJ2-5, with no clear D. The CDR3 has 13 amino acids. Germline V gene lookup returns CDR1 SNHLY and CDR2 FYNNEI. V lost 6 bases and J lost 2, with 10 bases in between. CDR3 region: CASRFTVQETQYF. As DNA, the CDR3 is TGTGCCAGCAGGTTCACAGTTCAAGAGACCCAGTACTTC.

This clone was counted only a few times. The genes are TRBV2 and TRBJ1-4; D not resolved. The CDR3 is 11 residues long. Between the trimmed V and J ends, which lost 10 bases and 8 bases, there was a span of 11 bases. Germline CDR1 and CDR2: SNHLY and FYNNEI. CDR3 nucleotides: TGTGCCACCACTTTAAAGGAAAAACTGTTTTTT. Amino acid sequence: CATTLKEKLFF.

The rearrangement links TRBV10-1 to TRBJ2-3; 8 nucleotides match TRBD2. The CDR3 has 16 amino acids. J was trimmed by 3 bases and V by 4 bases; bases with no gene match: 9. CDR1 is WNHNN and CDR2 is SYGVQD in the germline V gene (reference sequence). The CDR3 sequence is CASSGLSGSVTDTQYF. CDR3 coding DNA: TGCGCCAGCAGTGGCCTGAGCGGGAGTGTGACAGATACGCAGTATTTT.

The chain has TRBV5-1 and TRBJ2-1, with TRBD2 matching 8 bases. V dropped 0 bases and J dropped 9; count of bases not matched to a gene: 5. Germline CDR1 SGHRS, CDR2 YFSETQ. This CDR3 has 14 amino acids. CDR3 protein: CASSLDGGEGEQFF. The CDR3 DNA is TGCGCCAGCAGCTTGGACGGGGGGGAGGGTGAGCAGTTCTTC.

This clone was seen a single time. J is TRBJ1-3 and V is TRBV27; tentative D call: TRBD1 (5 bases). V shed 8 bases and J shed 4 bases, with 9 bases lying between them. CDR3 length equals 12 residues. Germline CDR1 reads MNHEY; CDR2 reads SMNVEV (reference sequence). The CDR3 loop reads CASWPGGNTIYF. The DNA for the CDR3 is TGTGCCAGCTGGCCAGGGGGAAACACCATATATTTT.

CDR3 coding DNA: TGTGCCAGCAGCTTAGACGGGGGTGCAGACTATGGCTACACCTTC. It encodes CASSLDGGADYGYTF. The chain joins TRBV7-9 to TRBJ1-2; weak D call: TRBD1 (5 bases). The CDR3 consists of 15 residues. Germline CDR1 reads SEHNR; CDR2 reads FQNEAQ (reference sequence). Trimming removed 1 base at V and 3 bases at J, with 12 bases between.

V and J are TRBV11-3 and TRBJ2-1; D not resolved. The CDR3 is 15 amino acids. Germline loops: CDR1 SGHNT, CDR2 YENEEA. V was trimmed by 1 base and J by 5 bases, leaving 12 bases between them. CDR3 loop: CASSLGGTFHNEQFF. The CDR3 coding sequence is TGTGCCAGCAGCTTAGGAGGAACATTCCACAATGAGCAGTTCTTC.

Notes on this clone: The CDR3 carries no conserved terminal phenylalanine or tryptophan, so it likely arises from a read error. The chain links TRBV2 to TRBJ1-5; possible D gene TRBD1, 6 bases. Germline CDR1 reads SNHLY; CDR2 reads FYNNEI. The CDR3 contains 14 residues. V lost 7 bases and J 3 bases, leaving 13 bases between the germline ends. The CDR3 here is CASNQNRVNQPQHV. CDR3 nucleotide sequence: TGTGCCAGCAATCAAAACAGGGTCAATCAGCCCCAGCATGTT.

The chain is built from TRBV27 and TRBJ1-2; D call uncertain. The CDR3 runs to 14 residues. Trimming stripped 6 bases from V and 4 bases from J, with 15 bases between. Germline V gene lookup returns CDR1 MNHEY and CDR2 SMNVEV (reference sequence). The CDR3 sequence: CASSPGRLLYGYTF. The CDR3, as DNA: TGTGCCAGCAGCCCGGGAAGGCTCCTCTATGGCTACACCTTC.

The chain combines TRBV6-5 with TRBJ1-2; D is ambiguous. The germline V and J ends were trimmed by 0 bases and 7 bases, with 12 bases remaining between them. This CDR3 has 14 residues. In germline, CDR1 is MNHEY, CDR2 SVGAGI. CDR3 in DNA: TGTGCCAGCAGTTACTCGGGCTCCTCTACTGGCTACACCTTC. Translating gives CASSYSGSSTGYTF.

The chain combines TRBV19 with TRBJ1-2; D possibly corresponds to TRBD1 (5 bases). CDR1 LNHDA and CDR2 SQIVND come from the germline V gene (reference sequence). The CDR3 runs to 14 residues. V shed 9 bases and J shed 7 bases, with 21 bases lying between them. The CDR3 region has the DNA TGTGCCAGCAAAGAGGTTGGCAGGGCTGGTGGCTACACCTTC. Residues: CASKEVGRAGGYTF.

This clone is a singleton in its sample. The DNA for the CDR3 is TGTGCCAGCAGTTACGTGGGGGGTAGCAATCAGCCCCAGCATTTT. Translating gives CASSYVGGSNQPQHF. This chain joins TRBV6-6 and TRBJ1-5; a possible D gene is TRBD1 (5 bases). V lost 2 bases and J 0 bases, leaving 8 bases between the germline ends. CDR3 length: 15 amino acids. CDR1 MNHNY and CDR2 SVGAGI come from the germline V gene (reference sequence).

This clone was counted a few times. This sequence joins TRBV27 and TRBJ1-2; D is unresolved. Deletions cut 6 bases from V and 2 bases from J, with 13 bases between. This CDR3 contains 14 residues. The germline V gene has CDR1 MNHEY and CDR2 SMNVEV (reference sequence). The CDR3 coding sequence is TGTGCCAGCAGCGCCGGTATTTCCAACTATGGCTACACCTTC. Its translation: CASSAGISNYGYTF.

The gene calls are TRBV5-1 and TRBJ1-4; D is possibly TRBD1 (5 bases). Trimming cost V 0 bases and J 0 bases, with 15 bases left between them. CDR1 is SGHRS, CDR2 YFSETQ, per germline. This CDR3 comprises 18 residues. CDR3 DNA sequence: TGCGCCAGCAGCTTGGGAATAAACACAGGCGCAACTAATGAAAAACTGTTTTTT. Translated, it gives CASSLGINTGATNEKLFF. Complete variable domain (other parts from reference TRBV5-1 and TRBJ1-4): KAGVTQTPRYLIKTRGQQVTLSCSPISGHRSVSWYQQTPGQGLQFLFEYFSETQRNKGNFPGRFSGRQFSNSRSEMNVSTLELGDSALYLCASSLGINTGATNEKLFFGSGTQLSVL.

This clone was observed a few times. This chain links TRBV5-1 with TRBJ2-7, with TRBD1 matching over 9 bases. Germline assignment: CDR1 SGHRS and CDR2 YFSETQ. Losses at the gene ends were 3 bases for V and 1 base for J; bases not matched to a gene: 8. The CDR3 length is 16 residues. The CDR3 DNA reads TGCGCCAGCAGCTGGCTCGAGACAGGGGGATCCTACGAGCAGTACTTC. Its translation: CASSWLETGGSYEQYF. The entire variable domain, with the rest obtained from reference TRBV5-1 and TRBJ2-7, is as follows: KAGVTQTPRYLIKTRGQQVTLSCSPISGHRSVSWYQQTPGQGLQFLFEYFSETQRNKGNFPGRFSGRQFSNSRSEMNVSTLELGDSALYLCASSWLETGGSYEQYFGPGTRLTVT.

This clone was recorded once. This chain connects TRBV5-1 to TRBJ2-1, with D possibly matching TRBD2 (5 bases). V lost 0 bases and J lost 0, with 13 bases in between. The CDR3 runs 17 residues. CDR1 SGHRS and CDR2 YFSETQ come from the germline V gene. Written as DNA, the CDR3 is TGCGCCAGCAGCTTGGCCGGTTCGGGGAGCTCCTACAATGAGCAGTTCTTC. Its protein is CASSLAGSGSSYNEQFF.

V usage is TRBV29-1 and J usage is TRBJ2-5; no definite D call. The assigned J gene may be wrong: the sequence end matches TRBJ2-7 better. Germline CDR1 reads SQVTM; CDR2 reads ANQGSEA. The CDR3 spans 12 residues. CDR3 DNA sequence: TGCAGCGTTGGTGAGAGAGGCTACGAGCAGTACTTC. Its protein product is CSVGERGYEQYF.

In this sample, this clone turned up once. The chain recombines TRBV6-5 with TRBJ2-1, with a weak D call TRBD2 (5 bases). Germline CDR1 MNHEY, CDR2 SVGAGI. This CDR3 has 14 amino acids. V lost 6 bases and J lost 1, with 10 bases in between. The CDR3 sequence: CASSRTPSYNEQFF. For the CDR3, the DNA is TGTGCCAGCAGCAGGACTCCGTCCTACAATGAGCAGTTCTTC.

The chain links TRBV7-9 to TRBJ1-4, with 7 bases lining up with TRBD1. CDR3 length: 14 residues. Germline assignment: CDR1 SEHNR and CDR2 FQNEAQ (reference sequence). J lost 8 bases, V lost 5 bases, and 8 bases had no gene match. For the CDR3, the DNA is TGTGCCAGCAGCGTGAGACAGGGAAAAGAAAAACTGTTTTTT. Protein sequence: CASSVRQGKEKLFF.